This T cell receptor beta chain came from a study of blood T cells in healthy people across ages. It was with a sample-barcoded 5' primer and a J-beta primer mix that a second PCR of roughly 7 to 11 cycles was run. No fewer than 2.5 million CDR3-containing paired-end reads came from each sample. One entry per CDR3 protein, called by TCRdb with MiXCR from the 5' RACE reads. The sample includes around 1.5 million distinct CDR3 sequences, 42% seen only once; the top ten take approximately 7.9%. In its sample, this clonotype was seen a few times. Its matching antigen is unknown. Study-wide results and caveats: Comparison with aged donors showed that long-lived donors had more naive CD4+ cells and higher diversity. Across samples, TCR beta diversity tracked strongly with naive T cell percentage.

V was pared by 6 bases and J by 1 base, with 13 bases between. The CDR3 consists of 15 residues. The sequence derives from a woman between 18 and 30 years old in good health. The chain combines TRBV12-3 or TRBV12-4 with TRBJ2-1; possibly TRBD2 for D (6 bases). The sample was blood. CDR3 bases: TGTGCCAGCAGCCCTGCGGGACCTTCCTACAATGAGCAGTTCTTC. Amino acid sequence: CASSPAGPSYNEQFF.